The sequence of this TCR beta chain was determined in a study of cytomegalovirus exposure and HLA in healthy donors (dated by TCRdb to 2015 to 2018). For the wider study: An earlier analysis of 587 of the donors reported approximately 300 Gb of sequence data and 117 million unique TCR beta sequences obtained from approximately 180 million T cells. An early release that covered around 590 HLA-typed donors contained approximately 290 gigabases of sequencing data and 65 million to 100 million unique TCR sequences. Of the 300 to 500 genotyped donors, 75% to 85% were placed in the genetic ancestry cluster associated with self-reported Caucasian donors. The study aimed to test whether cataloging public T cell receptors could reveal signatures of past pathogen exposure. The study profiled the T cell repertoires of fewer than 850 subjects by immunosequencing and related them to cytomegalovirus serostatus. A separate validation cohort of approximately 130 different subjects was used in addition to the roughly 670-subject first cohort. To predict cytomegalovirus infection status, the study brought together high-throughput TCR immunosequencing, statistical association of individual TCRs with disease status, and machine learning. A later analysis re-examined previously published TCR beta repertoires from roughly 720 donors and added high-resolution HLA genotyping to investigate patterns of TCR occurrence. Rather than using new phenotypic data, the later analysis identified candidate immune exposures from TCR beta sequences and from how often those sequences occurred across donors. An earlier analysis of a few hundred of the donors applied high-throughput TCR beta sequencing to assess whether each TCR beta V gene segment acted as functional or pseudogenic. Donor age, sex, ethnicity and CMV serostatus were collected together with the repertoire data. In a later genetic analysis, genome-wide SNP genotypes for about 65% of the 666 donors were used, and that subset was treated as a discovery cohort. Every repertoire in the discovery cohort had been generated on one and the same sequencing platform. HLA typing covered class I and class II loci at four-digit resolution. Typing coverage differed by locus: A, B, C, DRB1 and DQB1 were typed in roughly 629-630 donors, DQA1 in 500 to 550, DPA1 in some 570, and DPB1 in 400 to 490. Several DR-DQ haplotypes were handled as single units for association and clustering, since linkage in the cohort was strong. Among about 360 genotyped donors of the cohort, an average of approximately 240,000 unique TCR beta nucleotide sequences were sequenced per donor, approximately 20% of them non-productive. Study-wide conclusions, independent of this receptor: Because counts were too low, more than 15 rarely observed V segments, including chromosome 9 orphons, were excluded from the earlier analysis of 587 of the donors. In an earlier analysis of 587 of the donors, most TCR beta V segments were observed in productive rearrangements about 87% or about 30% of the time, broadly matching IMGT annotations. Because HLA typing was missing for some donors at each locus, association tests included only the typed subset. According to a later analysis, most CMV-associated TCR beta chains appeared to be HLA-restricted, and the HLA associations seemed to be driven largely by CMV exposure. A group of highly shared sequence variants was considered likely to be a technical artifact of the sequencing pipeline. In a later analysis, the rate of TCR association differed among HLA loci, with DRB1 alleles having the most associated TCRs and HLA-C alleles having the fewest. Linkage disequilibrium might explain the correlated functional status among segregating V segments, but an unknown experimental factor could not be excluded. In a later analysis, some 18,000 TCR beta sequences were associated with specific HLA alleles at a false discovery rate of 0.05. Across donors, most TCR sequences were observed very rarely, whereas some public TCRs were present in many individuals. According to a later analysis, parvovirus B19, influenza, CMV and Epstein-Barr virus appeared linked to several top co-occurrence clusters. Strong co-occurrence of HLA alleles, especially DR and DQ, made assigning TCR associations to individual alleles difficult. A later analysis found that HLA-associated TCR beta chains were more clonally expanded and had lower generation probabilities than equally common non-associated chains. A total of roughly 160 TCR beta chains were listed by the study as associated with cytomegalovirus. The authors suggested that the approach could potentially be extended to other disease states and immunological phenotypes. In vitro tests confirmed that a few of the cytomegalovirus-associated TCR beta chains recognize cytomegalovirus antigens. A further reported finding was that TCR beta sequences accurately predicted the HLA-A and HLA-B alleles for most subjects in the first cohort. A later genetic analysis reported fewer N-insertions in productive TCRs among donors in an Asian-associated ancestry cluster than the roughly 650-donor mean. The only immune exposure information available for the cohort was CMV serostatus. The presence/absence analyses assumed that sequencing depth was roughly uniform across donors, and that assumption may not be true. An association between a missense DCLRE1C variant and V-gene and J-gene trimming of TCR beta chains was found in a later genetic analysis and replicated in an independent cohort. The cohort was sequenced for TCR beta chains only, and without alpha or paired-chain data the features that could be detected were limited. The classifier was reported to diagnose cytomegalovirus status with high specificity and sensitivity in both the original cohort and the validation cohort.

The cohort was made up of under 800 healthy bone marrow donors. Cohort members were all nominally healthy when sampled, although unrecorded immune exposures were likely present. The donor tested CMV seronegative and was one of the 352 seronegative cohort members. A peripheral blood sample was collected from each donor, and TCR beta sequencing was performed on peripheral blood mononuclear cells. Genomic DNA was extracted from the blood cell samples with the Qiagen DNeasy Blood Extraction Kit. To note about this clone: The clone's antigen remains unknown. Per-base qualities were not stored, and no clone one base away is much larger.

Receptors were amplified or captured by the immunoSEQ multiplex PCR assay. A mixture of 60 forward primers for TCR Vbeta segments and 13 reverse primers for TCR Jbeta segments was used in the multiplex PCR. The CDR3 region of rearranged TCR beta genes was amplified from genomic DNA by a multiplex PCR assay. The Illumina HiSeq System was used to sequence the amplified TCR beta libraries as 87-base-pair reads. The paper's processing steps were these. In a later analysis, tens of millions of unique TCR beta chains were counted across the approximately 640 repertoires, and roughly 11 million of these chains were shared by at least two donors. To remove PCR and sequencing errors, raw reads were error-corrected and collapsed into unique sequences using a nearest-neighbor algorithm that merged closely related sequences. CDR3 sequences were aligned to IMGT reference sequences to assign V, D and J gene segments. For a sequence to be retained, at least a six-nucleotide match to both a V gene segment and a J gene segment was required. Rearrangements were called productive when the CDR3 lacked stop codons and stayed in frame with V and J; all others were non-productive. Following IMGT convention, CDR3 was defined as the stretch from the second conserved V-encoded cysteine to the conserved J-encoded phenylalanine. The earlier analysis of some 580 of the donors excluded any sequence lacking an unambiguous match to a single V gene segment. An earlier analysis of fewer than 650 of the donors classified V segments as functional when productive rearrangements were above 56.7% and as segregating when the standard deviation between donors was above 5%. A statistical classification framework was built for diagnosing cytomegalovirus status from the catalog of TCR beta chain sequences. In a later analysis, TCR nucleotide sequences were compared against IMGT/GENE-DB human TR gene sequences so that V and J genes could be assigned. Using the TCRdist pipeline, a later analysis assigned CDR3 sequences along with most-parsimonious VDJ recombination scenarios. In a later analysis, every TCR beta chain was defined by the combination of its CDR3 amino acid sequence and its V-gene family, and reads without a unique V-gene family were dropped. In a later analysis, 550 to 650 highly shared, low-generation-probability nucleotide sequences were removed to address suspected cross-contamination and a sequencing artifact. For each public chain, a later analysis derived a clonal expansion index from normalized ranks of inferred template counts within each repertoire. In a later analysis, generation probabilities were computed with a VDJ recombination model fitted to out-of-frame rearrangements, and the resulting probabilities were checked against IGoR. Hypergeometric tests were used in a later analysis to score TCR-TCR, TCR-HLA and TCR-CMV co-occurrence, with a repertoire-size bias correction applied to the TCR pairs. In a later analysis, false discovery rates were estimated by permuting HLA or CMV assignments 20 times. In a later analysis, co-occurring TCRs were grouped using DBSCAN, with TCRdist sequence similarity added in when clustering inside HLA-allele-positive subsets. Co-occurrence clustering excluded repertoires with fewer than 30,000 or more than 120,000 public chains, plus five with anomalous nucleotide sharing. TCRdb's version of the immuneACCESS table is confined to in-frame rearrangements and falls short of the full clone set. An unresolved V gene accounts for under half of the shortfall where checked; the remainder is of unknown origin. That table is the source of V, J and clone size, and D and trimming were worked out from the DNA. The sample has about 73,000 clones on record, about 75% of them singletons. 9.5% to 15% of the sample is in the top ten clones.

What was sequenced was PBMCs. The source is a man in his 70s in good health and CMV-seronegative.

CDR3 protein: CASTRYSNQPQHF. Read as DNA, the sequence is TGTGCCAGCACCCGCTATAGCAATCAGCCCCAGCATTTT. The chain is encoded by TRBV2 joined to TRBJ1-5; the D gene lacks a confident call. The CDR3 runs 13 residues from the cysteine to the phenylalanine. Here the CDR3 DNA is all that survives: 39 bases in frame from base 1. Taken from the germline V gene, the CDR1 and CDR2 loops are SNHLY and FYNNEI. The trim is 7 bases for V and 0 bases for J, with a gap of 7 bases between the germline ends.